Below are 21 T cell receptor beta chains sequenced from a single sample in a study of cytomegalovirus exposure and HLA in healthy donors. 60 Vbeta and 13 Jbeta primers were used in PCR. The table came from immunoSEQ multiplex PCR; TCRdb's copy has only in-frame clones and leaves some out. The sample records 150,000 to 200,000 clones, about 80% being singletons. What was sequenced was PBMCs. The receptors derive from a woman under 40 in good health and CMV-seronegative.

V gene TRBV11-3 combines with J gene TRBJ2-1, with D perhaps matching TRBD2 (7 bases). The V end was cut by 1 base, the J end by 6 bases, with 16 bases between. In germline, CDR1 is SGHNT, CDR2 YENEEA. The CDR3 has 16 amino acids. CDR3 sequence: CASSLGGGPLGNEQFF. DNA of the CDR3: TGTGCCAGCAGCTTAGGGGGGGGGCCCCTAGGCAATGAGCAGTTCTTC.

The chain joins TRBV4-1 to TRBJ2-7; no firm D call. Trimming shortened V by 0 bases and J by 2 bases, and 5 bases separated the two germline ends. The length of the CDR3 is 13 residues. The germline gives CDR1 MGHRA, CDR2 YSYEKL. This CDR3 reads CASSQDRAYEQYF. CDR3 in DNA: TGCGCCAGCAGCCAAGATCGGGCCTACGAGCAGTACTTC.

The gene calls are TRBV28 and TRBJ1-3, with 7 positions matching TRBD1. The CDR3 length is 14 residues. V gave up 4 bases and J gave up 5 bases; unmatched junction bases: 5. Per germline, CDR1 MDHEN and CDR2 SYDVKM. CDR3 region: CASSYGDRRNTIYF. DNA of the CDR3: TGTGCCAGCAGTTACGGGGACAGACGAAACACCATATATTTT.

V usage is TRBV23-1 and J usage is TRBJ2-7, with 10 bases aligning to TRBD1. TRBV23-1 is placed among ORFs of uncertain function. The CDR3 is 14 amino acids. V shed 5 bases, J shed 3 bases, and the junction held 4 bases outside the gene matches. The CDR3 region is CASSWDRGFYEQYF. In nucleotides, the CDR3 is TGCGCCAGCAGTTGGGACAGGGGTTTCTACGAGCAGTACTTC.

The chain recombines TRBV6-6 with TRBJ2-1; 11 positions agree with TRBD2. This CDR3 region has 16 residues. Germline CDR1 MNHNY, CDR2 SVGAGI (reference sequence). The trim removed 4 bases at V and 7 bases at J, leaving 9 bases unmatched. The DNA of the CDR3 is TGTGCCAGCAGTTTCCTACTAGCGGGAGAGGAGAATGAGCAGTTCTTC. Translated: CASSFLLAGEENEQFF.

With regard to this clone: The junction departs from the called germline gene at one end, perhaps through a read error. V is TRBV4-1 and J is TRBJ2-6, with a tentative D call TRBD1 (5 bases). CDR1 is MGHRA and CDR2 is YSYEKL in the germline V gene. The CDR3 totals 16 residues. The CDR3, as DNA: TGCGCCAGCAGCCAAGATCCGTTCCCTGGGGCCAACGGCCTGACTTTC. Translated: CASSQDPFPGANGLTF.

The V call is TRBV19, the J call TRBJ2-2, with 8 bases identical to TRBD1. Germline CDR1 LNHDA, CDR2 SQIVND (reference sequence). The CDR3 contains 15 residues. The J segment lost 6 bases and the V segment lost 5 bases, leaving 8 bases of the junction unmatched. Written as DNA, the CDR3 is TGTGCCAGTAGTTCCCAGGGGGCGGTCGCCGGGGAGCTGTTTTTT. Translation: CASSSQGAVAGELFF.

The chain has TRBV11-2 and TRBJ2-1, with 11 bases that match TRBD2. Germline CDR1 is SGHAT and CDR2 is FQNNGV. Trimming took 6 bases from V and 4 from J; bases not matched to a gene: 5. This CDR3 region has 15 residues. The CDR3 sequence is CASRQLAGAYNEQFF. CDR3 nucleotides: TGTGCCAGCAGACAACTAGCGGGAGCTTACAATGAGCAGTTCTTC.

As concerns this clone: One end of the junction does not line up with germline, which may come from a read error. CDR3 DNA: TGTGCCAGCACTGAACAGGGGTCGGATGGGACAGATACGCAGTATTTT. As protein: CASTEQGSDGTDTQYF. The V call is TRBV2, the J call TRBJ2-3, with TRBD1 identical over 7 bases. Germline V gives CDR1 SNHLY, CDR2 FYNNEI. The CDR3 contains 16 residues.

In its sample, this clone was seen once. The chain links TRBV7-2 to TRBJ2-7; 7 bases map to TRBD1. V was clipped by 1 base and J by 5 bases; unmatched bases: 8. In germline, CDR1 is SGHTA, CDR2 FQGNSA. The CDR3 has 15 amino acids. This CDR3 is CASSLVRGMRDEQYF. The CDR3 DNA reads as TGTGCCAGCAGCTTAGTCAGGGGGATGAGGGACGAGCAGTACTTC.

The J gene is TRBJ1-5, the V gene TRBV25-1; D may be TRBD1 (5 bases). The length of the CDR3 is 15 residues. The V gene's germline CDR1 is MGHDK and CDR2 SYGVNS. The V gene lost 0 bases and the J gene lost 5 bases, with 11 bases spanning the gap. The chain's CDR3 is CASSEYGGDHQPQHF. CDR3 bases: TGTGCCAGCAGTGAATATGGGGGGGATCATCAGCCCCAGCATTTT. Looking up the rest from reference TRBV25-1 and TRBJ1-5 gives the full variable domain: EADIYQTPRYLVIGTGKKITLECSQTMGHDKMYWYQQDPGMELHLIHYSYGVNSTEKGDLSSESTVSRIRTEHFPLTLESARPSHTSQYLCASSEYGGDHQPQHFGDGTRLSIL.

In DNA, the CDR3 is TGTGCCAGCTCACTGGACAGGGGTGTCGCCAAAAACATTCAGTACTTC. Encoded protein: CASSLDRGVAKNIQYF. The chain recombines TRBV18 with TRBJ2-4; TRBD1 matches at 9 bases. V gave up 4 bases and J gave up 1 base; unmatched junction bases: 5. From germline, CDR1 is KGHSH and CDR2 LQKENI. The CDR3 is 16 residues long.

The chain is built from TRBV6-5 and TRBJ1-3, with 7 bases aligning to TRBD1. Germline V gives CDR1 MNHEY, CDR2 SVGAGI. V trimming: 5 bases; J trimming: 2 bases; junction bases outside the gene matches: 3. The CDR3 extends over 14 amino acids. CDR3 region: CASSRTGAGNTIYF. The CDR3 DNA reads as TGTGCCAGCAGTCGAACAGGGGCTGGAAACACCATATATTTT.

The chain is built from TRBV7-8 and TRBJ1-3; TRBD1 agrees at 11 bases. Looked up from germline, CDR1 is SGHVS and CDR2 is FQNEAQ. CDR3 size: 16 residues. The junction had 5 bases not matched to a gene; V was cut back by 5 bases and J by 2 bases. CDR3 sequence (DNA): TGTGCCAGCAGCCCCAGGACAGGGGGCACTGGAAACACCATATATTTT. Translated, it gives CASSPRTGGTGNTIYF.

The chain is built from TRBV27 and TRBJ1-5; TRBD1 agrees at 8 bases. Germline values: CDR1 MNHEY, CDR2 SMNVEV (reference sequence). With V trimmed by 6 bases and J by 5 bases, 6 bases remained unmatched. This CDR3 contains 14 residues. In nucleotides, the CDR3 is TGTGCCAGCAGCCCAGACAGGGGCTATCAGCCCCAGCATTTT. This sequence encodes CASSPDRGYQPQHF.

This clone occurred once. The chain has TRBV4-3 and TRBJ2-1, with D possibly matching TRBD1 (6 bases). The CDR3 has 17 amino acids. Trimming removed 0 bases at V and 4 bases at J, with 16 bases between. Per germline, CDR1 LGHNA and CDR2 YSLEER. The CDR3 here is CASSQEGETGFYNEQFF. The DNA of the CDR3 is TGCGCCAGCAGCCAAGAAGGGGAAACAGGGTTTTACAATGAGCAGTTCTTC.

V usage is TRBV7-2 and J usage is TRBJ2-3; the match to TRBD2 covers 8 bases. The V gene end was trimmed by 1 base and the J gene end by 1 base; junction bases not matched to a gene: 7. Germline values: CDR1 SGHTA, CDR2 FQGNSA. The CDR3 loop spans 17 amino acids. CDR3 sequence reads: CASSLVVRGGRTDTQYF. The CDR3 region has the DNA TGTGCCAGCAGCTTAGTCGTACGGGGGGGACGCACAGATACGCAGTATTTT.

The chain has TRBV7-2 and TRBJ2-3, with 12 bases fitting TRBD2. CDR1 SGHTA and CDR2 FQGNSA come from the germline V gene. V trimming: 5 bases; J trimming: 0 bases; junction bases outside the gene matches: 6. The CDR3 is made up of 17 amino acids. The CDR3 protein is CASSATLAGGSTDTQYF. The CDR3 DNA reads as TGTGCCAGCAGCGCCACGCTAGCGGGGGGGAGCACAGATACGCAGTATTTT. The full variable domain, in which reference TRBV7-2 and TRBJ2-3 provide the parts outside the CDR3, is GAGVSQSPSNKVTEKGKDVELRCDPISGHTALYWYRQSLGQGLEFLIYFQGNSAPDKSGLPSDRFSAERTGGSVSTLTIQRTQQEDSAVYLCASSATLAGGSTDTQYFGPGTRLTVL.

V and J are TRBV7-9 and TRBJ2-7; 8 nucleotides match TRBD2. After removal of 4 bases from V and 4 bases from J, the junction contained 9 bases not matched to a gene. The CDR3 loop spans 15 amino acids. Germline CDR1 and CDR2: SEHNR and FQNEAQ (reference sequence). The chain's CDR3 is CASSSRTSSDYEQYF. CDR3 coding DNA: TGTGCCAGCAGCTCCCGGACTAGCTCCGATTACGAGCAGTACTTC.

With respect to this clone: The identical CDR3 is also encoded by other nucleotide sequences in the sample. The chain carries TRBV15 and TRBJ2-7, with 9 positions matching TRBD1. The CDR3 is made up of 13 amino acids. Germline-derived CDR1 and CDR2 are LNHNV and YYDKDF (reference sequence). V gave up 3 bases and J gave up 3 bases; unmatched junction bases: 0. This CDR3 reads CATSRDRGYEQYF. Written as DNA, the CDR3 is TGTGCCACCAGCAGGGACAGGGGCTACGAGCAGTACTTC. The full variable domain, rest sourced from reference TRBV15 and TRBJ2-7, is DAMVIQNPRYQVTQFGKPVTLSCSQTLNHNVMYWYQQKSSQAPKLLFHYYDKDFNNEADTPDNFQSRRPNTSFCFLDIRSPGLGDTAMYLCATSRDRGYEQYFGPGTRLTVT.

The chain is built from TRBV5-1 and TRBJ2-1, with 10 nucleotides matching TRBD2. The V gene end was trimmed by 4 bases and the J gene end by 6 bases; junction bases not matched to a gene: 4. The CDR3 has 14 amino acids. Germline-derived CDR1 and CDR2 are SGHRS and YFSETQ. The CDR3 DNA is TGCGCCAGCAGCCAGCCTAGCGGGGGCAATGAGCAGTTCTTC. Its translation: CASSQPSGGNEQFF. The full variable domain, completed using reference TRBV5-1 and TRBJ2-1, is KAGVTQTPRYLIKTRGQQVTLSCSPISGHRSVSWYQQTPGQGLQFLFEYFSETQRNKGNFPGRFSGRQFSNSRSEMNVSTLELGDSALYLCASSQPSGGNEQFFGPGTRLTVL.